A selection of T cell receptor beta chains follows, all from one sample in a study of human T cells and chemical hapten exposure. Each CDR3 protein is one row after TCRdb ran MiXCR on the RACE reads. The table has 120,000 or so distinct CDR3 sequences, roughly 14% seen once. The sample in question was whole blood, obtained in connection with sensitization to the hapten diphenylcyclopropenone (DPC). These receptors all come from a woman between 18 and 29 years old with alopecia areata. Some clones in this sample may be carry-over from other donors' samples. CDR3s include the opening cysteine and the closing phenylalanine or tryptophan. D genes are given only for firm matches. Size tells how often a clone was seen (once, few, many) or the class of an expanded clone, and some rows leave it out.

v_call	d_call	j_call	clone_size	cdr3_nt	cdr3_aa
TRBV11-3	TRBD1	TRBJ2-2	few	TGTGCCAGCAGCCCACAGGGGCACACCGGGGAGCTGTTTTTT	CASSPQGHTGELFF
TRBV7-8	-	TRBJ2-7	few	TGTGCCAGCAGCCCACTGGGGAATCGGCCCTACGAGCAGTACTTC	CASSPLGNRPYEQYF
TRBV4-3	TRBD2	TRBJ2-7	few	TGCGCCAGCAGCCAAGATTGGGACTACCCATACGAGCAGTACTTC	CASSQDWDYPYEQYF
TRBV4-1	-	TRBJ1-1	few	TGCGCCAGCAGCCAGGGACGGGGTGAGAACACTGAAGCTTTCTTT	CASSQGRGENTEAFF
TRBV28	-	TRBJ2-3	-	TGTGCCAGCAGTTTCGACAAAAGCACAGATACGCAGTATTTT	CASSFDKSTDTQYF
TRBV4-3	TRBD2	TRBJ2-5	-	TGCGCCAGCAGCCAAGATCATCTAGCGGGGGGCTCGTACCGAGAGACCCAGTACTTC	CASSQDHLAGGSYRETQYF
TRBV11-2	-	TRBJ2-2	-	TGTGCCAGCAGCTTATTCCCTCCCAGGCCCTCGAACACCGGGGAGCTGTTTTTT	CASSLFPPRPSNTGELFF
TRBV19	-	TRBJ2-2	-	TGTGCCACACAGGCATTCGCGAACACCGGGGAGCTGTTTTTT	CATQAFANTGELFF
TRBV4-3	-	TRBJ2-1	few	TGCGCCAGCAGCCAAGATTGGGGGGGCCGGTCGGATGAGCAGTTCTTC	CASSQDWGGRSDEQFF
TRBV7-8	TRBD2	TRBJ2-5	-	TGTGCGTTAGCGGGGGACCAAGAGACCCAGCACTTC	CALAGDQETQHF
TRBV6-1	-	TRBJ1-5	-	TGTGCCAGCAGATCCTTAATCGGGGGGGGCCATCAGCCCCAGCATTTT	CASRSLIGGGHQPQHF
TRBV4-2	TRBD1	TRBJ1-2	-	TGTGCCAGCAGCCAAGATCCGGTGACAGGGGGCCGCGGTTACGGCTACACCTTC	CASSQDPVTGGRGYGYTF
TRBV5-4	TRBD2	TRBJ2-5	few	TGTGCCAGCAGCCCGCCCGGGGGGTCTGGGGAGACCCAGTACTTC	CASSPPGGSGETQYF
TRBV12-3/TRBV12-4	TRBD1	TRBJ2-4	-	TGTGCCAGCAGTTCCAAGGGACAGGACCCAGGAAACATTCAGTACTTC	CASSSKGQDPGNIQYF
TRBV11-2	-	TRBJ1-2	many	TGTGCCAGCAGCTCGTTAGGGGTTGGCTATGGCTACACCTTC	CASSSLGVGYGYTF
TRBV27	-	TRBJ1-1	many	TGTGCCAGCAGTTTCCGCTCAGGGGTCACTGAAGCTTTCTTT	CASSFRSGVTEAFF
TRBV12-3/TRBV12-4	-	TRBJ2-1	few	TGTGCCAGCAAACCATTGGGGTTCCGGGGGAATGAGCAGTTCTTC	CASKPLGFRGNEQFF
TRBV7-8	TRBD1	TRBJ2-2	many	TGTGCCAGCAGCTTAGCAGGGGGCGGCACCGGGGAGCTGTTTTTT	CASSLAGGGTGELFF
TRBV29-1	TRBD2	TRBJ2-3	many	TGCAGCGCCAAAACAGCGGGGATTAACACAGATACGCAGTATTTT	CSAKTAGINTDTQYF
TRBV4-3	-	TRBJ2-2	-	TGCGCCAGCAGCCCCAACCGGGGCGGCTACACCGGGGAGCTGTTTTTT	CASSPNRGGYTGELFF
TRBV11-2	TRBD1	TRBJ2-5	few	TGTGCCAGCAGCTTAGGGGGACAGGACCAAGAGACCCAGTACTTC	CASSLGGQDQETQYF
TRBV5-1	TRBD2	TRBJ2-7	few	TGCGCCAGCAGCTTGGCGGGGGGGTTCTACGAGCAGTACTTC	CASSLAGGFYEQYF
TRBV7-3	-	TRBJ2-1	few	TGTGCCAGCAGCTTAATGGGAATCAATGAGCAGTTCTTC	CASSLMGINEQFF
TRBV5-1	-	TRBJ1-5	few	TGCGCCAGCAGCTCCGTTCCGGGGGCGAATCAGCCCCAGCATTTT	CASSSVPGANQPQHF
TRBV11-2	-	TRBJ2-7	many	TGTGCCAGCAGCTTAGGAGCGGGACACTACGAGCAGTACTTC	CASSLGAGHYEQYF